This T cell receptor beta chain was recovered during a study of blood T cell dynamics during melanoma immunotherapy. Overall study: Standard first-line treatment here was pembrolizumab or nivolumab plus ipilimumab in metastatic melanoma.

Time point reported: pre-treatment baseline. Disease control meant complete response, partial response or stable disease at 12 weeks. Method: immunoSEQ multiplex PCR; TCRdb's copy keeps in-frame clones and lacks some. This sample has under 7,500 clones, with roughly 88% found just once. Findings and caveats of the study: At W3, later disease-control patients showed bifurcated PBMC repertoire changes, unlike progressors.

This clone was observed a single time. No antigen is known for it. Trimming at V came to 7 bases and at J to 2 bases, leaving 2 bases not matched to a gene. The CDR3 has 13 residues. Germline V gene data show CDR1 as MGHDK and CDR2 as SYGVNS. The starting material was blood, obtained from a patient treated with checkpoint blockade. The chain has TRBV25-1 and TRBJ2-3, with 8 bases fitting TRBD1. The origin of this receptor is a human donor with melanoma. DNA for the CDR3: TGTGCCAGCATGACAGGGGTCACAGATACGCAGTATTTT. It specifies CASMTGVTDTQYF.